These 26 T cell receptor beta chains were sequenced from one sample in a study of blood T cell repertoires in COVID-19 (dated by TCRdb to 2018 to 2020). Library preparation used the immunoSEQ multiplex PCR assay. The table comes from immuneACCESS by way of TCRdb, which keeps in-frame sequences with V and J called. Part of the clones is missing from these tables; in studies checked, under half for an unresolved V gene and the rest for unknown reasons. For this sample the table gives 100,000 to 150,000 clones, of which 87% were detected only once. The ten most abundant clones make up approximately 3.3% of the sample. Sequencing input: peripheral blood. These receptors all come from a woman aged 60-75 years with acute or convalescent COVID-19.

The chain carries TRBV4-2 and TRBJ2-1; 9 nucleotides line up with TRBD2. CDR3 length equals 18 residues. Germline V gives CDR1 LGHNA, CDR2 YNFKEQ. The junction had 12 bases not matched to a gene; V was cut back by 0 bases and J by 6 bases. CDR3 nucleotides: TGTGCCAGCAGCCAAGACCCCGGGACTAGCTATTCGGTCAATGAGCAGTTCTTC. Amino acid sequence: CASSQDPGTSYSVNEQFF.

The rearrangement joins TRBV2 to TRBJ2-1; 14 bases map to TRBD2. CDR1 and CDR2 from the germline V gene are SNHLY and FYNNEI. The CDR3 is 15 residues long. Germline trimming cut 5 bases from V and 4 bases from J; bases unmatched to any gene: 1. CDR3 sequence reads: CASSRLAGGYNEQFF. DNA for the CDR3: TGTGCCAGCAGTCGACTAGCGGGAGGGTACAATGAGCAGTTCTTC.

This rearrangement joins TRBV6-5 to TRBJ1-2, with 9 bases matching TRBD1. Germline CDR1 reads MNHEY; CDR2 reads SVGAGI. This CDR3 region has 15 residues. J lost 0 bases, V lost 8 bases, and 7 bases had no gene match. CDR3 in DNA: TGTGCCAGCCTGGACAGGGGATCTACTAACTATGGCTACACCTTC. It is translated as CASLDRGSTNYGYTF.

V usage is TRBV29-1 and J usage is TRBJ2-5; a weak D match, TRBD2 (6 bases). In germline, CDR1 is SQVTM, CDR2 ANQGSEA. The CDR3 has 12 amino acids. Trimming took 5 bases from V and 5 from J, leaving 12 bases between them. This CDR3 reads CSVSGGRETQYF. In DNA, the CDR3 is TGCAGCGTTTCTGGAGGGCGGGAGACCCAGTACTTC. Combining the CDR3 with reference TRBV29-1 and TRBJ2-5 gives the whole variable domain SAVISQKPSRDICQRGTSLTIQCQVDSQVTMMFWYRQQPGQSLTLIATANQGSEATYESGFVIDKFPISRPNLTFSTLTVSNMSPEDSSIYLCSVSGGRETQYFGPGTRLLVL.

The chain joins TRBV30 to TRBJ1-6, with TRBD1 as a possible D gene (5 bases). V lost 3 bases, J lost 0 bases, and 21 bases lay in between. CDR3 size: 19 residues. The germline CDR1 and CDR2 sequences are GTSNPN and SVGIG (reference sequence). The CDR3 DNA is TGTGCCTGGAGGAGACAGTTCCTACACCTCAGCTCCTATAATTCACCCCTCCACTTT. As protein: CAWRRQFLHLSSYNSPLHF.

The chain employs TRBV18 and TRBJ1-4, with a weak D call TRBD1 (6 bases). Looked up from germline, CDR1 is KGHSH and CDR2 is LQKENI. The CDR3 is made up of 13 amino acids. Trimming removed 4 bases from V and 6 bases from J, with 9 bases in between. In DNA form, the CDR3 reads TGTGCCAGCTCACGGGGACAAGATGAAAAACTGTTTTTT. It encodes CASSRGQDEKLFF.

The chain recombines TRBV6-5 with TRBJ1-1, with D unresolved. This CDR3 is 11 amino acids long. V shed 2 bases and J shed 4 bases, with 2 bases lying between them. Germline CDR1 is MNHEY and CDR2 is SVGAGI. The CDR3: CASSYLTEAFF. CDR3 sequence (DNA): TGTGCCAGCAGTTACCTCACTGAAGCTTTCTTT.

The chain employs TRBV7-3 and TRBJ2-1; 10 bases are a match to TRBD2. V dropped 4 bases and J dropped 13; count of bases not matched to a gene: 10. In germline, CDR1 is SGHTA, CDR2 FQGTGA. The CDR3 consists of 14 residues. The CDR3 spells CASSSTGTSETQFF. The CDR3 DNA reads TGTGCCAGCAGCTCAACCGGGACTAGCGAGACCCAGTTCTTC.

V gene TRBV7-9 combines with J gene TRBJ2-2, with D tentatively TRBD1 (5 bases). The CDR3 is made up of 16 amino acids. V lost 5 bases, J lost 5 bases, and 18 bases lay in between. Looked up from germline, CDR1 is SEHNR and CDR2 is FQNEAQ (reference sequence). DNA for the CDR3: TGTGCCAGCAGCCCAGGGAATCAGGGTATTACCGGGGAGCTGTTTTTT. Protein sequence: CASSPGNQGITGELFF.

This rearrangement joins TRBV11-3 to TRBJ1-1, with no clear D. Trimming took 7 bases from V and 4 from J, leaving 16 bases between them. The CDR3 has 14 amino acids. Germline CDR1 SGHNT, CDR2 YENEEA. CDR3: CASIDPGRGTEAFF. CDR3 sequence (DNA): TGTGCCAGCATCGACCCCGGACGGGGCACTGAAGCTTTCTTT.

This chain links TRBV28 with TRBJ2-7; D remains unclear. The CDR3 sequence is 13 residues long. V was shortened by 4 bases and J by 2 bases, with 9 bases between the two germline ends. CDR1 MDHEN and CDR2 SYDVKM come from the germline V gene. CDR3 sequence (DNA): TGTGCCAGCAGTTCCACATCCACCTACGAGCAGTACGTC. The encoded protein is CASSSTSTYEQYV.

The rearrangement joins TRBV9 to TRBJ1-3; TRBD1 might be the D (6 bases). Per the germline V gene, CDR1 is SGDLS and CDR2 is YYNGEE. V lost 5 bases and J lost 4, with 22 bases in between. The CDR3 length is 17 residues. CDR3 DNA: TGTGCCAGCAGTGCTTTAACCGGGGGGGCGCGAGGAAACACCATATATTTT. Amino acids: CASSALTGGARGNTIYF.

The chain is built from TRBV28 and TRBJ2-3; D may be TRBD1 (7 bases). V lost 6 bases to trimming and J lost 3 bases, with 13 bases between them. CDR1 and CDR2 (germline): MDHEN, SYDVKM. The CDR3 spans 14 residues. The CDR3 sequence: CASRGGGRTDTQYF. DNA for the CDR3: TGTGCCAGCAGAGGAGGGGGCAGGACAGATACGCAGTATTTT.

V usage is TRBV7-9 and J usage is TRBJ1-1; the D gene is possibly TRBD1 (5 bases). V lost 1 base and J 2 bases, leaving 20 bases between the germline ends. The CDR3 has 18 amino acids. CDR1 is SEHNR, CDR2 FQNEAQ, per germline (reference sequence). The CDR3, as DNA: TGTGCCAGCAGCTTAGATGGCAGGGAGGTATGGTTCAACACTGAAGCTTTCTTT. Encoded protein: CASSLDGREVWFNTEAFF.

The chain joins TRBV27 to TRBJ1-5, with 7 bases aligning to TRBD1. This CDR3 spans 14 amino acids. CDR1 and CDR2 (germline): MNHEY, SMNVEV (reference sequence). Germline trimming cut 6 bases from V and 2 bases from J; bases unmatched to any gene: 4. CDR3 sequence reads: CASSYGQGNQPQHF. The CDR3 coding sequence is TGTGCCAGCAGCTACGGACAGGGCAATCAGCCCCAGCATTTT.

The chain has TRBV2 and TRBJ1-1, with D possibly matching TRBD1 (6 bases). Germline assignment: CDR1 SNHLY and CDR2 FYNNEI. The CDR3 is 15 residues long. V was cut by 6 bases and J by 5 bases, with 19 bases left in between. The CDR3 coding sequence is TGTGCCAGCAGCCAGAACAGGGTCGTGGGAACTGAAGCTTTCTTT. Protein product: CASSQNRVVGTEAFF.

The J gene is TRBJ2-1, the V gene TRBV19; 12 bases fit TRBD2. J was trimmed by 0 bases and V by 5 bases; bases with no gene match: 8. The CDR3 loop spans 18 amino acids. Germline V lookup: CDR1 LNHDA, CDR2 SQIVND (reference sequence). The CDR3 region is CASSGTSGRGSSYNEQFF. The CDR3 DNA reads as TGTGCCAGTAGTGGGACTAGCGGGCGCGGAAGCTCCTACAATGAGCAGTTCTTC.

The rearrangement links TRBV28 to TRBJ1-3, with D uncertain. CDR3 length: 13 residues. The germline V gene has CDR1 MDHEN and CDR2 SYDVKM. V shed 3 bases and J shed 2 bases, with 5 bases lying between them. This chain's CDR3 is CASSFSAGNTIYF. The CDR3 DNA is TGTGCCAGCAGTTTTTCCGCTGGAAACACCATATATTTT.

This clone was recorded a few times. The chain's CDR3 is CATSTAGAGEQYF. In nucleotides, the CDR3 is TGTGCCACCAGCACCGCGGGGGCGGGGGAGCAGTACTTC. J is TRBJ2-7 and V is TRBV15; a possible D gene is TRBD2 (7 bases). CDR3 size: 13 residues. Germline CDR1 and CDR2: LNHNV and YYDKDF (reference sequence). V was pared by 4 bases and J by 7 bases, with 14 bases between.

The V and J genes are TRBV27 and TRBJ1-6; 11 nucleotides line up with TRBD1. This CDR3 region has 15 residues. Germline CDR1 and CDR2: MNHEY and SMNVEV (reference sequence). Germline trimming cut 8 bases from V and 7 bases from J; bases unmatched to any gene: 7. Written as DNA, the CDR3 is TGTGCCAGCCGGACAGGGGGCACGAGGAATTCACCCCTCCACTTT. Its translation: CASRTGGTRNSPLHF.

This clone was seen only once. The chain has TRBV27 and TRBJ1-2; TRBD1 matches 11 bases. The CDR3 is 16 amino acids. Trimming cost V 8 bases and J 6 bases; bases outside gene matches: 14. The germline gives CDR1 MNHEY, CDR2 SMNVEV (reference sequence). The CDR3, as DNA: TGTGCCAGCGCCCCCCGGGACAGGGGGATTGCACATGGCTACACCTTC. Protein: CASAPRDRGIAHGYTF.

The V call is TRBV2, the J call TRBJ1-3; the D gene is possibly TRBD1 (6 bases). Germline assignment: CDR1 SNHLY and CDR2 FYNNEI. This CDR3 has 14 residues. V was trimmed by 9 bases and J by 0 bases, leaving 12 bases between them. CDR3 coding DNA: TGTGCCAGTACAGACAGGAGCTCTGGAAACACCATATATTTT. Encoded protein: CASTDRSSGNTIYF.

The chain links TRBV11-3 to TRBJ1-1, with TRBD1 as a possible D gene (5 bases). CDR1 and CDR2 from the germline V gene are SGHNT and YENEEA. The CDR3 covers 15 residues. With 7 bases removed from V and 3 bases from J, the gap between germline ends came to 18 bases. This chain's CDR3 is CASTPSAGTDTEAFF. The CDR3 DNA reads as TGTGCCAGCACACCATCGGCCGGGACTGACACTGAAGCTTTCTTT.

As for this clone: Other DNA sequences in the sample encode the same CDR3. The rearrangement uses TRBV3-1 (or the pseudogene TRBV3-2) and TRBJ1-1; D perhaps matches TRBD1 (6 bases). CDR3 length: 14 amino acids. V dropped 0 bases and J dropped 1 base, with 6 bases sitting between them. Germline V gene lookup returns CDR1 LGHDT and CDR2 YNNKEL (reference sequence). CDR3 nucleotides: TGTGCCAGCAGCCAAGAAGGGGGGAACACTGAAGCTTTCTTT. It codes for CASSQEGGNTEAFF.

The gene calls are TRBV5-5 and TRBJ2-3, with TRBD2 matching 7 bases. CDR3 length: 14 residues. Germline V lookup: CDR1 SGHKS, CDR2 YYEKEE (reference sequence). With 3 bases clipped from V and 4 bases from J, the junction kept 5 bases outside the gene matches. The CDR3 is CASSSTSKADTQYF. CDR3 coding DNA: TGTGCCAGCAGCTCGACTAGCAAAGCAGATACGCAGTATTTT.

This chain links TRBV30 with TRBJ1-1; 8 bases match TRBD1. Germline-derived CDR1 and CDR2 are GTSNPN and SVGIG (reference sequence). J gave up 6 bases and V 4 bases, and 10 bases lay outside the gene matches. The CDR3 runs 14 residues. The CDR3 sequence is CAWTPTGVSAEAFF. In DNA, the CDR3 is TGTGCCTGGACCCCGACAGGGGTGAGCGCTGAAGCTTTCTTT.